The T cell receptor beta chain under discussion was sequenced for a study of spatial heterogeneity in lung cancer. Study-level information: Compared with alpha-chain sequences, beta-chain sequences were consistently detected in greater numbers. The study's findings and limits: Among blood samples, ubiquitous expanded tumor TCRs appeared more at resection than at follow-up.

Regarding time point: sample taken at primary tumor resection. Whole RNA from tumor, nontumor lung or frozen PBMC was sequenced unsorted. The CDR3 contains 12 residues. V was cut by 7 bases and J by 0 bases, with 7 bases left in between. Germline CDR1 SGHDT, CDR2 YYEEEE. This clonotype was observed at least ten times. Its antigen is not identified. MiXCR, run by TCRdb on the 5' RACE reads, gives a single entry per CDR3 protein. The data show 55,000 to 75,000 distinct CDR3 sequences, 7% to 10% seen once. The source material was PBMCs, sampled at surgery. This clonotype was obtained from a female donor with early-stage non-small cell lung cancer. The rearrangement joins TRBV5-6 to TRBJ1-1; no clear D. The CDR3 region is CASRILNTEAFF. DNA for the CDR3: TGTGCCAGCCGTATTTTGAACACTGAAGCTTTCTTT.